This T cell receptor beta chain was identified during a study of shared clonotypes between healthy human individuals. Only in-frame clones appear in the TCRdb table, and some are missing; sequencing was by immunoSEQ multiplex PCR. The sample lists approximately 2.4 million clones; nearly 97% were seen once. This CDR3 is 12 amino acids long. The V segment lost 6 bases and the J segment 8 bases; nucleotides outside the gene matches: 6. Germline V gene lookup returns CDR1 LGHNA and CDR2 YSLEER. The sequenced sample was naive CD4+ T cells sorted from blood. Subset here: CD45RA+ positively selected. This TCR came from a man aged 18 to 30 in good health. V and J are TRBV4-3 and TRBJ1-2; 7 bases map to TRBD1. The chain's CDR3 is CASRRDSTGYTF. Here the CDR3 DNA reads TGCGCCAGCAGGCGGGACAGCACCGGCTACACCTTC.